The rows below give T cell receptor beta chains drawn from one sample of a study of CD8 T cells in Susac syndrome. TCRdb reanalysed the immunoSEQ multiplex PCR reads using MiXCR and keeps one entry per CDR3 protein. The table lists about 140,000 distinct CDR3 sequences, approximately 96% of them singletons, with approximately 0.11% in the top ten. What was sequenced was CD4+ T cells from PBMCs. These receptors were obtained from a human donor with multiple sclerosis. Both conserved end residues are part of each CDR3. D genes are given only for firm matches. The size entry is marked missing in some rows and otherwise reads once, few, many or a size class.

clone_size d_call j_call v_call cdr3_aa cdr3_nt
NA NA TRBJ2-5 TRBV29-1 CSVEDGQVETQYF TGCAGCGTTGAAGATGGCCAAGTCGAGACCCAGTACTTC
NA NA TRBJ2-7 TRBV30 CAWATPLGTRYF TGTGCCTGGGCCACCCCTCTCGGGACACGGTACTTC
NA TRBD2 TRBJ2-7 TRBV20-1 CSATLLAGPYEQYF TGCAGTGCTACCCTACTAGCGGGGCCCTACGAGCAGTACTTC
NA TRBD2 TRBJ2-1 TRBV12-3/TRBV12-4 CASTPLAGSISYNEQFF TGTGCCAGCACTCCTCTAGCGGGTTCGATCTCCTACAATGAGCAGTTCTTC
NA NA TRBJ2-1 TRBV7-2 CASSLGPADEQFF TGTGCCAGCAGCTTAGGGCCGGCCGATGAGCAGTTCTTC
once NA TRBJ2-5 TRBV7-2 CASSLSPVYQETQYF TGTGCCAGCAGCTTATCGCCGGTCTATCAAGAGACCCAGTACTTC
once NA TRBJ2-5 TRBV27 CASSFIGGGETQYF TGTGCCAGCAGTTTCATTGGTGGGGGGGAGACCCAGTACTTC
once TRBD2 TRBJ2-7 TRBV20-1 CSARREGRNYEQYF TGCAGTGCTAGAAGGGAGGGCAGGAACTACGAGCAGTACTTC
NA NA TRBJ1-2 TRBV29-1 CSVELSQAYGYTF TGCAGCGTTGAATTATCGCAGGCCTATGGCTACACCTTC
NA NA TRBJ2-7 TRBV28 CASRVGGGPYEQYF TGTGCCAGCAGGGTAGGGGGTGGTCCCTACGAGCAGTACTTC
NA NA TRBJ2-5 TRBV21-1 CASSKEGQGAEETQYF TGTGCCAGCAGCAAAGAGGGACAGGGGGCTGAAGAGACCCAGTACTTC
once TRBD1 TRBJ2-1 TRBV6-4 CASSPRSDRVEFF TGTGCCAGCAGTCCCCGATCCGACAGGGTTGAGTTCTTC
NA TRBD2 TRBJ2-5 TRBV20-1 CGIGLAGGQETQYF TGCGGGATAGGACTAGCGGGAGGGCAAGAGACCCAGTACTTC
NA TRBD1 TRBJ1-2 TRBV5-6 CASSLNFGTGFGGYTF TGTGCCAGCAGCTTGAATTTTGGGACAGGGTTCGGGGGCTACACCTTC
NA TRBD2 TRBJ2-3 TRBV12-3/TRBV12-4 CASRSGSSTDTQYF TGTGCCAGCAGGAGCGGGAGTAGCACAGATACGCAGTATTTT
NA NA TRBJ2-3 TRBV23-1 CASPPVEQDPTDTQYF TGCGCCAGCCCCCCGGTAGAACAGGACCCCACAGATACGCAGTATTTT
NA NA TRBJ1-5 TRBV28 CASSDYSNQPQHF TGTGCCAGCAGTGATTATAGCAATCAGCCCCAGCATTTT
NA NA TRBJ1-5 TRBV20-1 CSAANRDQPQHF TGCAGTGCCGCGAACAGGGATCAGCCCCAGCATTTT
NA NA TRBJ2-7 TRBV15 CATSGRESYEQYF TGTGCCACTTCCGGCAGGGAGTCCTACGAGCAGTACTTC
NA NA TRBJ1-2 TRBV25-1 CASSESAALYGYTF TGTGCCAGCAGTGAATCCGCAGCCCTCTATGGCTACACCTTC
NA NA TRBJ2-7 TRBV3-1 CASSQPDRYEQYF TGTGCCAGCAGCCAACCTGACAGGTACGAGCAGTACTTC
NA NA TRBJ2-5 TRBV12-3/TRBV12-4 CASTSGGWETQYF TGTGCCAGCACCTCTGGCGGTTGGGAGACCCAGTACTTC
NA TRBD2 TRBJ2-5 TRBV11-2 CASSSAGGPGETQYF TGTGCCAGCAGCTCAGCGGGGGGGCCTGGAGAGACCCAGTACTTC
NA NA TRBJ2-1 TRBV7-2 CASRSGYNEQFF TGTGCCAGCAGATCCGGCTACAATGAGCAGTTCTTC